The 29 T cell receptor beta chains below come from one sample, sequenced in a study of chemoradiotherapy in HPV16-positive cancers. Assay used: immunoSEQ multiplex PCR; TCRdb lists only in-frame clones, some missing. Of almost 15,000 clones in the sample, 88% were seen once. Sequenced material: blood, taken from a patient who underwent chemoradiotherapy. All receptors come from a human donor with HPV-associated anogenital cancer.

The genes are TRBV27 and TRBJ1-2; TRBD1 agrees at 8 bases. Germline trimming cut 5 bases from V and 10 bases from J; bases unmatched to any gene: 9. CDR1 MNHEY and CDR2 SMNVEV come from the germline V gene (reference sequence). CDR3 length: 13 amino acids. CDR3 sequence (DNA): TGTGCCAGCAGTCCAGGGACAGGACTCGTCTACACCTTC. It encodes CASSPGTGLVYTF.

The chain is built from TRBV6-6 and TRBJ2-5, with D perhaps TRBD1 (5 bases). This CDR3 is built from 13 residues. CDR1 is MNHNY, CDR2 SVGAGI, per germline (reference sequence). V was pared by 6 bases and J by 2 bases, with 10 bases between. The CDR3 DNA reads TGTGCCAGCAGCCAGGGCGTTCAAGAGACCCAGTACTTC. It specifies CASSQGVQETQYF.

The chain joins TRBV21-1 to TRBJ2-2; TRBD2 is taken as the D call from the table, unchecked against the DNA. TRBV21-1 is deemed a pseudogene. This CDR3 has 22 residues. The CDR3 DNA is TGTGCCAGCAGCGCAGCCGGGACTAGCGGGGGGGCCGAGGAAGCTTGCAGCGGGGAGCTGTTTTTT. It is translated as CASSAAGTSGGAEEACSGELFF.

This chain uses TRBV9 with TRBJ2-3, with D uncertain. Trimming removed 0 bases at V and 7 bases at J, with 12 bases between. The germline CDR1 and CDR2 sequences are SGDLS and YYNGEE. The CDR3 spans 14 residues. The CDR3: CASSVDRVRNTQYF. CDR3 nucleotide sequence: TGTGCCAGCAGCGTAGATAGGGTCCGGAATACGCAGTATTTT.

The V gene is TRBV9, the J gene TRBJ2-5; D tentatively reads TRBD1 or TRBD2 (5 bases each). Trimming cost V 7 bases and J 1 base, with 14 bases left between them. Germline CDR1 and CDR2: SGDLS and YYNGEE. This CDR3 contains 14 residues. The DNA of the CDR3 is TGTGCCAGCGGAGGCAGGGCCCCCCAAGAGACCCAGTACTTC. It is translated as CASGGRAPQETQYF.

The V call is TRBV7-9, the J call TRBJ2-7; 7 bases map to TRBD1. The V gene's germline CDR1 is SEHNR and CDR2 FQNEAQ (reference sequence). The CDR3 contains 14 residues. With V trimmed by 5 bases and J by 2 bases, 6 bases remained unmatched. CDR3 protein: CASSPRTGTYEQYF. DNA of the CDR3: TGTGCCAGCAGCCCCCGGACAGGCACCTACGAGCAGTACTTC.

The V gene is TRBV11-2, the J gene TRBJ2-5; TRBD1 agrees at 9 bases. Per the germline V gene, CDR1 is SGHAT and CDR2 is FQNNGV. This CDR3 is 15 amino acids long. With V trimmed by 3 bases and J by 5 bases, 7 bases remained unmatched. CDR3 DNA sequence: TGTGCCAGCAGCTTCAACAGGGGGCGCGGGGAGACCCAGTACTTC. This translates into CASSFNRGRGETQYF. The whole variable domain, filled in from reference TRBV11-2 and TRBJ2-5, reads EAGVAQSPRYKIIEKRQSVAFWCNPISGHATLYWYQQILGQGPKLLIQFQNNGVVDDSQLPKDRFSAERLKGVDSTLKIQPAKLEDSAVYLCASSFNRGRGETQYFGPGTRLLVL.

This chain connects TRBV4-1 to TRBJ1-1; D might be TRBD1 (5 bases). From germline, CDR1 is MGHRA and CDR2 YSYEKL. CDR3 length: 15 residues. The germline V and J ends were trimmed by 0 bases and 0 bases, with 8 bases remaining between them. The CDR3 DNA reads as TGCGCCAGCAGCCAAGACGACAGATTGAACACTGAAGCTTTCTTT. Residues: CASSQDDRLNTEAFF.

This sequence joins TRBV6-6 and TRBJ1-3; 7 bases fit TRBD1. Germline values: CDR1 MNHNY, CDR2 SVGAGI (reference sequence). V trimming: 5 bases; J trimming: 2 bases; junction bases outside the gene matches: 6. CDR3 length equals 15 residues. The CDR3 spells CASSRSQGAGNTIYF. DNA for the CDR3: TGTGCCAGCAGTCGATCCCAGGGGGCTGGAAACACCATATATTTT.

J is TRBJ1-2 and V is TRBV18, with a tentative D call TRBD1 (5 bases). Germline loops: CDR1 KGHSH, CDR2 LQKENI. V was shortened by 6 bases and J by 8 bases, with 10 bases between the two germline ends. CDR3 length equals 11 residues. CDR3 nucleotide sequence: TGTGCCAGCTCGCCGGACATCGGCTACACCTTC. Encoded protein: CASSPDIGYTF.

The chain joins TRBV5-4 to TRBJ2-1, with D possibly TRBD2 on 5 matching bases. This CDR3 spans 13 amino acids. Germline CDR1 SGHNT, CDR2 YYREEE (reference sequence). V lost 4 bases, J lost 7 bases, and 12 bases lay in between. The CDR3 coding sequence is TGTGCCAGCAGCCCGGACTTGAGGAATGAGCAGTTCTTC. As protein: CASSPDLRNEQFF.

The chain couples TRBV14 to TRBJ2-7; D possibly matches TRBD1 or TRBD2 (6 bases each). CDR3 length: 14 amino acids. V gave up 5 bases and J gave up 3 bases, with 14 bases separating them. From germline, CDR1 is SGHDN and CDR2 FVKESK. The CDR3 DNA sequence: TGTGCCAGCAGCGCCTGGGGGGCAGTCTACGAGCAGTACTTC. Its protein product is CASSAWGAVYEQYF.

J is TRBJ2-2 and V is TRBV7-9; a possible D gene is TRBD1 (6 bases). The germline CDR1 and CDR2 sequences are SEHNR and FQNEAQ (reference sequence). The CDR3 spans 14 residues. Trimming left V 4 bases short and J 6 bases short, with 12 bases between. The CDR3 sequence is CASSSQGWAGELFF. The CDR3 DNA reads TGTGCCAGCAGCTCCCAGGGGTGGGCCGGGGAGCTGTTTTTT.

V gene TRBV6-5 combines with J gene TRBJ2-1; possibly TRBD1 for D (5 bases). Trimming cost V 2 bases and J 2 bases, with 10 bases left between them. CDR1 is MNHEY and CDR2 is SVGAGI in the germline V gene. The CDR3 spans 15 residues. The CDR3 nucleotides are TGTGCCAGCAGTTACCGGACAAGCACCTACAATGAGCAGTTCTTC. This gives the protein CASSYRTSTYNEQFF.

The chain joins TRBV11-2 to TRBJ2-3; D remains ambiguous. Germline V gene sequence: CDR1 SGHAT, CDR2 FQNNGV. CDR3 length: 13 amino acids. V lost 0 bases, J lost 10 bases, and 11 bases lay in between. CDR3 in amino acids: CASSLDRIGPQYF. The CDR3 DNA sequence: TGTGCCAGCAGCTTAGATCGTATTGGCCCGCAGTATTTT.

V gene TRBV2 combines with J gene TRBJ2-3; a possible D gene is TRBD2 (5 bases). Trimming cost V 5 bases and J 0 bases, with 15 bases left between them. The CDR3 covers 16 residues. Germline CDR1 SNHLY, CDR2 FYNNEI. The CDR3 protein is CASSPLSASSTDTQYF. CDR3 sequence (DNA): TGTGCCAGCAGTCCCCTTAGCGCTTCTAGCACAGATACGCAGTATTTT.

The rearrangement uses TRBV19 and TRBJ1-5; 8 nucleotides match TRBD1. J lost 1 base, V lost 6 bases, and 11 bases had no gene match. CDR1 and CDR2 (germline): LNHDA, SQIVND (reference sequence). This CDR3 contains 17 residues. In DNA, the CDR3 is TGTGCCAGTAGGGGGACAGGTCAGCTCTGGAGCAATCAGCCCCAGCATTTT. It yields the protein CASRGTGQLWSNQPQHF.

The chain joins TRBV5-1 to TRBJ1-2; TRBD1 might be the D (6 bases). This CDR3 has 15 residues. Germline V gene data show CDR1 as SGHRS and CDR2 as YFSETQ. Trimming pared 4 bases from V and 6 bases from J, leaving 19 bases between. The CDR3 protein is CASSVGTTNADGYTF. CDR3 nucleotides: TGCGCCAGCAGCGTCGGGACAACTAATGCGGATGGCTACACCTTC.

The V call is TRBV5-8, the J call TRBJ2-3; D unresolved. V was clipped by 3 bases and J by 7 bases, with 6 bases between them. There are 11 residues in the CDR3. The germline V gene has CDR1 SGHTS and CDR2 YDEGEE. The CDR3 here is CASSSRYTQYF. In nucleotides, the CDR3 is TGTGCCAGCAGCTCACGATATACGCAGTATTTT.

CDR3 nucleotide sequence: TGCGCCAGCAGCTCGGCCGGGACTTCGGTCTCGGGCTACACCTTC. It specifies CASSSAGTSVSGYTF. The V and J genes are TRBV5-1 and TRBJ1-2, with D perhaps matching TRBD1 (5 bases). Germline CDR1 and CDR2: SGHRS and YFSETQ. Trimming shortened V by 3 bases and J by 8 bases, and 20 bases separated the two germline ends. The CDR3 sequence is 15 residues long.

The gene calls are TRBV5-6 and TRBJ2-3, with 8 bases identical to TRBD1. In germline, CDR1 is SGHDT, CDR2 YYEEEE. This CDR3 region has 16 residues. Trimming removed 3 bases from V and 3 bases from J; junction bases left unmatched: 9. CDR3 DNA sequence: TGTGCCAGCAGCTCGGACAGGGTAGGCCTAACAGATACGCAGTATTTT. This translates into CASSSDRVGLTDTQYF.

The chain is built from TRBV5-1 and TRBJ1-3, with 9 bases identical to TRBD1. Per the germline V gene, CDR1 is SGHRS and CDR2 is YFSETQ. This CDR3 comprises 15 residues. The J segment lost 4 bases and the V segment lost 4 bases, leaving 6 bases of the junction unmatched. The CDR3: CASSPRTGAGNTIYF. CDR3 bases: TGCGCCAGCAGCCCCCGGACAGGGGCGGGAAACACCATATATTTT.

The gene calls are TRBV4-2 and TRBJ2-3; 8 nucleotides agree with TRBD2. The CDR3 covers 17 residues. Trimming at V came to 2 bases and at J to 0 bases, leaving 7 bases not matched to a gene. The V gene's germline CDR1 is LGHNA and CDR2 YNFKEQ. Here the CDR3 reads CASSQLGLAGSTDTQYF. The DNA for the CDR3 is TGTGCCAGCAGCCAACTCGGACTAGCAGGGAGCACAGATACGCAGTATTTT.

The chain has TRBV29-1 and TRBJ2-7; no definite D call. Per the germline V gene, CDR1 is SQVTM and CDR2 is ANQGSEA. Trimming left V 3 bases short and J 7 bases short, with 13 bases between. This CDR3 region has 12 residues. The CDR3, as DNA: TGCAGCGTTGAGGTCGCCTCCAGTGAGCAGTACTTC. It translates to CSVEVASSEQYF.

The chain couples TRBV6-4 to TRBJ2-1; 8 bases map to TRBD2. Germline V gene sequence: CDR1 MRHNA, CDR2 SNTAGT. This CDR3 comprises 16 residues. Unmatched junction bases numbered 8, after V lost 2 bases and J lost 5 bases. This chain's CDR3 is CASSDQALAGDNEQFF. The CDR3 DNA reads TGTGCCAGCAGTGACCAGGCTCTAGCGGGTGACAATGAGCAGTTCTTC.

This clone occurred once. V is TRBV5-5 and J is TRBJ1-1, with unresolved D. Germline V gene data show CDR1 as SGHKS and CDR2 as YYEKEE (reference sequence). V gave up 0 bases and J gave up 5 bases, with 8 bases separating them. This CDR3 has 13 residues. The CDR3 bases are TGTGCCAGCAGCTTGGAAAAGAGAACTGAAGCTTTCTTT. This codes for CASSLEKRTEAFF.

This chain joins TRBV5-4 and TRBJ1-1; TRBD1 is a possible D gene (6 bases). This CDR3 has 13 amino acids. Trimming took 0 bases from V and 4 from J, leaving 7 bases between them. Germline lookup yields CDR1 SGHNT and CDR2 YYREEE (reference sequence). The CDR3 region has the DNA TGTGCCAGCAGCTTGGAAGGGGGCACTGAAGCTTTCTTT. Translated: CASSLEGGTEAFF. Together with reference TRBV5-4 and TRBJ1-1, the CDR3 gives the full variable domain: ETGVTQSPTHLIKTRGQQVTLRCSSQSGHNTVSWYQQALGQGPQFIFQYYREEENGRGNFPPRFSGLQFPNYSSELNVNALELDDSALYLCASSLEGGTEAFFGQGTRLTVV.

The J gene is TRBJ2-1, the V gene TRBV5-6; D assignment may be TRBD1 or TRBD2 (6 bases each). The CDR3 runs to 17 residues. Trimming cost V 5 bases and J 4 bases, with 22 bases left between them. Per the germline V gene, CDR1 is SGHDT and CDR2 is YYEEEE. The CDR3 coding sequence is TGTGCCAGCAGTTCAAACAAGGGGGGAAGCCGTTACAATGAGCAGTTCTTC. This translates into CASSSNKGGSRYNEQFF. Full variable domain (outside the CDR3, taken from reference TRBV5-6 and TRBJ2-1): DAGVTQSPTHLIKTRGQQVTLRCSPKSGHDTVSWYQQALGQGPQFIFQYYEEEERQRGNFPDRFSGHQFPNYSSELNVNALLLGDSALYLCASSSNKGGSRYNEQFFGPGTRLTVL.

V and J are TRBV10-1 and TRBJ2-2, with 11 bases aligning to TRBD1. This CDR3 is built from 17 residues. V trimming: 8 bases; J trimming: 7 bases; junction bases outside the gene matches: 15. Germline V lookup: CDR1 WNHNN, CDR2 SYGVQD (reference sequence). The CDR3 DNA reads as TGCGCCAGCCGGTCGACCGGACAGGGGGCGGGAGACGGGGAGCTGTTTTTT. Amino acids: CASRSTGQGAGDGELFF.